A selection of T cell receptor beta chains follows, all from one sample in a study of blood T cell repertoires in COVID-19. Libraries were prepared by immunoSEQ multiplex PCR; TCRdb keeps only in-frame clonotypes and omits some of them. The sample gives about 100,000 clones, approximately 89% of which show up once; 2% to 2.5% is in the top ten. Sequenced sample: peripheral blood. Source of these receptors: a man between 45 and 60 years old with active COVID-19. The CDR3 runs from the conserved cysteine through the conserved F or W. D genes are given only for firm matches. Some rows have no size entry. The others give once, few or many, or a class for an expanded clone.

size | J | V | D | DNA | CDR3
NA | TRBJ1-4 | TRBV11-3 | NA | TGTGCCAGCAGCCCCCGATCAGCGGCAACTAATGAAAAACTGTTTTTT | CASSPRSAATNEKLFF
NA | TRBJ2-5 | TRBV5-4 | NA | TGTGCCAGCAGCCCAGGGCCTATCCAAGAGACCCAGTACTTC | CASSPGPIQETQYF
NA | TRBJ2-7 | TRBV7-9 | NA | TGTGCCAGCAGCTGGTCCGTGACAGGTTCCTACGAGCAGTACTTC | CASSWSVTGSYEQYF
NA | TRBJ1-2 | TRBV5-6 | NA | TGTGCCAGCAGCTGGCCGGGACAAGTTATTTATGGCTACACCTTC | CASSWPGQVIYGYTF
NA | TRBJ2-5 | TRBV2 | TRBD1 | TGTGCCAGCAGGGTGCCGGGACAGGGGACATGGAAGGAGACCCAGTACTTC | CASRVPGQGTWKETQYF
NA | TRBJ2-2 | TRBV5-4 | TRBD2 | TGTGCCAGCAGCGTAACTAGCGGGGAAGGAAGAATCGGCGGGGAGCTGTTTTTT | CASSVTSGEGRIGGELFF
NA | TRBJ2-2 | TRBV7-8 | NA | TGTGCCAGCAGCTTAGACAGGGTCAGCGGGGAGCTGTTTTTT | CASSLDRVSGELFF
NA | TRBJ2-3 | TRBV12-3/TRBV12-4 | TRBD2 | TGTGCCAGCAGGAGCGGGGGTGATACGCAGTATTTT | CASRSGGDTQYF
NA | TRBJ2-6 | TRBV9 | NA | TGTGCCAGCAGCCCGACGGGGACTCCTGGGGCCAACGTCCTGACTTTC | CASSPTGTPGANVLTF
NA | TRBJ1-5 | TRBV2 | TRBD1 | TGTGCCAGCAGCGCCGGGACAGGGGATAATCAGCCCCAGCATTTT | CASSAGTGDNQPQHF
NA | TRBJ2-1 | TRBV5-1 | NA | TGCGCCAGCAGTATATCAGGGCGCGATGAGCAGTTCTTC | CASSISGRDEQFF
NA | TRBJ2-6 | TRBV5-1 | TRBD2 | TGCGCCAGCAGCCTCGGGGGGTCTGGGGCCAACGTCCTGACTTTC | CASSLGGSGANVLTF
NA | TRBJ2-3 | TRBV3-1/TRBV3-2 | NA | TGTGCCAGCAGCCAAGGGCACAACGCCGATACGCAGTATTTT | CASSQGHNADTQYF
once | TRBJ2-1 | TRBV5-1 | NA | TGCGCCAGCAGCTTGGAAGGGGCGAGGTACAATGAGCAGTTCTTC | CASSLEGARYNEQFF
NA | TRBJ2-3 | TRBV11-2 | TRBD2 | TGTGCCAGTAAATCGAGCGGGGGGACGTACTCTAGCACAGATACGCAGTATTTT | CASKSSGGTYSSTDTQYF
once | TRBJ2-1 | TRBV10-3 | TRBD2 | TGTGCCATCAGACCTAGCGGGAGTGTCAATGAGCGGTTCTTC | CAIRPSGSVNERFF
NA | TRBJ2-2 | TRBV19 | NA | TGTGCCAGTACCCTGGAGGGGGGGTTACCCACCGGGGAGCTGTTTTTT | CASTLEGGLPTGELFF
NA | TRBJ1-1 | TRBV4-2 | NA | TGTGCCAGCAGCCAAGCATCCCCGGGGACTGAAGCTTTCTTT | CASSQASPGTEAFF
NA | TRBJ1-4 | TRBV5-1 | NA | TGCGCCAGCAGCTTGCAGGAAGCTTCTAATGAAAAACTGTTTTTT | CASSLQEASNEKLFF
NA | TRBJ2-1 | TRBV29-1 | TRBD2 | TGCAGCGTTGCGGTCGATAGCGGGAAGGCTAAGCAGTTCTTC | CSVAVDSGKAKQFF
once | TRBJ1-1 | TRBV3-1/TRBV3-2 | NA | TGTGCCAGCAGCCAAGCTTCGACAGTCGAAGCTTTCTTT | CASSQASTVEAFF
NA | TRBJ2-1 | TRBV7-7 | TRBD2 | TGTGCCAGCAGCGTTTCCGGGACTAGCCTCCCAGGGGAGCAGTTCTTC | CASSVSGTSLPGEQFF
NA | TRBJ2-1 | TRBV5-1 | TRBD2 | TGCGCCAGCAGCTTCCCGGGACTAGCGGGAGAGAGCTCCTACAATGAGCAGTTCTTC | CASSFPGLAGESSYNEQFF
few | TRBJ2-5 | TRBV10-3 | NA | TGTGCCATCAGTGTCGGGAGTCAAGAGACCCAGTACTTC | CAISVGSQETQYF
NA | TRBJ2-1 | TRBV19 | TRBD2 | TGTGCCAGTAGTGTCAGGCGGGAGAGTATCAATGAGCAGTTCTTC | CASSVRRESINEQFF
NA | TRBJ1-6 | TRBV7-9 | NA | TGTGCCAGCAGCTCACCTCGGGGAGCTAACTATAATTCACCCCTCCACTTT | CASSSPRGANYNSPLHF
NA | TRBJ2-5 | TRBV18 | TRBD1 | TGTGCCAGCTCACCAAAAGTTAGACAGGGTGAAGAGACCCAGTACTTC | CASSPKVRQGEETQYF
NA | TRBJ2-4 | TRBV5-4 | TRBD2 | TGTGCCAGCAGCTTGGGGGAGGGAGCCAAAAACATTCAGTACTTC | CASSLGEGAKNIQYF
NA | TRBJ1-1 | TRBV12-3/TRBV12-4 | NA | TGTGCCAGCAGTTTTGGGGAGTCGGATGAAGCTTTCTTT | CASSFGESDEAFF
NA | TRBJ1-2 | TRBV19 | NA | TGTGCCAGCCGGACAGAGATCTATGGCTACACCTTC | CASRTEIYGYTF
NA | TRBJ2-3 | TRBV7-2 | TRBD2 | TGTGCCAGCAGCTCCGGGCGGCTAGCGGGGGGGCGTGGAGATACGCAGTATTTT | CASSSGRLAGGRGDTQYF
NA | TRBJ1-1 | TRBV15 | NA | TGTGCCACCAGCAGAGATCAGACTGAAGCTTTCTTT | CATSRDQTEAFF
NA | TRBJ1-1 | TRBV2 | NA | TGTGCCAGCAGTGTTCGAGGGGGTGAAGCTTTCTTT | CASSVRGGEAFF
NA | TRBJ1-2 | TRBV2 | NA | TGTGCCAGCAGTTCCCATGGGAGAACTAACTATGGCTACACCTTC | CASSSHGRTNYGYTF
NA | TRBJ1-4 | TRBV27 | TRBD1 | TGTGCCAGCAGGGAATTAGGGGGCGAGGCGAAAAAACTGTTTTTT | CASRELGGEAKKLFF
NA | TRBJ2-7 | TRBV2 | TRBD2 | TGTGCCAGCAAGCAGGAACTAGCGGGGGTCAGGGGAGCCTACGAGCAGTACTTC | CASKQELAGVRGAYEQYF
NA | TRBJ1-5 | TRBV5-8 | NA | TGTGCCAGCAGCGTGGGGGGGGGCGCGAGTAGCTATAGCAATCAGCCCCAGCATTTT | CASSVGGGASSYSNQPQHF
NA | TRBJ1-4 | TRBV10-3 | TRBD1 | TGTGCCATCAGTGCCGGGGACAGCAATGAAAAACTGTTTTTT | CAISAGDSNEKLFF
NA | TRBJ1-1 | TRBV11-1 | NA | TGTGCCAGCAGCTTGAGGCAGAACACTGAAGCTTTCTTT | CASSLRQNTEAFF
few | TRBJ2-2 | TRBV2 | NA | TGTGCCAGCAGCCAGGGGTACGGGGAGCTGTTTTTT | CASSQGYGELFF
NA | TRBJ2-2 | TRBV4-2 | NA | TGTGCCAGCAGCCAACGAACCGTAGCTGGAGGGTACGCCGGGGAGCTGTTTTTT | CASSQRTVAGGYAGELFF